This passage covers 10 T cell receptor beta chains from one sample sequenced in a study of T cell responses to AZD1222 COVID-19 vaccine. Clones were sequenced by immunoSEQ multiplex PCR, and TCRdb holds only the in-frame ones, with some missing. The sample includes roughly 170,000 clones, roughly 92% of them seen just once. Material: peripheral blood, obtained 28 days after the second AZD1222 dose. The receptors were gathered from an adult who received the AZD1222 COVID-19 vaccine.

This clone has just a few counts. The chain couples TRBV6-4 to TRBJ2-1, with D uncertain. The CDR3 is 15 residues long. V was trimmed by 0 bases and J by 9 bases, leaving 15 bases between them. The V gene's germline CDR1 is MRHNA and CDR2 SNTAGT. CDR3 nucleotide sequence: TGTGCCAGCAGTGACTCTATGTCCCCCTCCGGTGAGCAGTTCTTC. Translation: CASSDSMSPSGEQFF.

The CDR3: CASSLVSGRGGNSPLHF. The CDR3 region has the DNA TGTGCCAGCAGCTTAGTTTCGGGAAGGGGTGGTAATTCACCCCTCCACTTT. The chain recombines TRBV7-2 with TRBJ1-6; the D gene is possibly TRBD1 (5 bases). V lost 1 base and J 6 bases, leaving 16 bases between the germline ends. The CDR3 is 17 amino acids. Germline V lookup: CDR1 SGHTA, CDR2 FQGNSA.

The rearrangement joins TRBV9 to TRBJ1-4; 7 positions match TRBD1. This CDR3 has 15 amino acids. The V gene end was trimmed by 6 bases and the J gene end by 8 bases; junction bases not matched to a gene: 13. Germline CDR1 and CDR2: SGDLS and YYNGEE. CDR3 protein: CASTRSNRGGEKLFF. The CDR3 coding sequence is TGTGCCAGCACCCGTAGTAACAGGGGAGGGGAAAAACTGTTTTTT. Full variable domain (remainder filled in from reference TRBV9 and TRBJ1-4): DSGVTQTPKHLITATGQRVTLRCSPRSGDLSVYWYQQSLDQGLQFLIQYYNGEERAKGNILERFSAQQFPDLHSELNLSSLELGDSALYFCASTRSNRGGEKLFFGSGTQLSVL.

The chain has TRBV12-5 and TRBJ1-3; possibly TRBD1 for D (6 bases). Germline V gene lookup returns CDR1 LGHNT and CDR2 FRNRAP. The germline V and J ends were trimmed by 4 bases and 3 bases, with 13 bases remaining between them. The CDR3 has 15 amino acids. CDR3 protein: CASGWLGGRGNTIYF. The CDR3 nucleotides read TGTGCTAGTGGTTGGTTAGGGGGACGTGGAAACACCATATATTTT.

The chain carries TRBV15 and TRBJ1-5; D remains unclear. This CDR3 spans 16 amino acids. Trimming stripped 1 base from V and 4 bases from J, with 14 bases between. Germline CDR1 is LNHNV and CDR2 is YYDKDF (reference sequence). The CDR3: CATSRALSSGNQPQHF. CDR3 nucleotides: TGTGCCACCAGCAGAGCCTTGAGTTCCGGGAATCAGCCCCAGCATTTT.

This sequence joins TRBV6-2 or TRBV6-3 and TRBJ1-4; no definite D call. Between the trimmed V and J ends, which lost 2 bases and 2 bases, there was a span of 9 bases. The germline V gene has CDR1 MNHEY and CDR2 SVGEGT. The length of the CDR3 is 15 residues. DNA of the CDR3: TGTGCCAGCAGTTACGAACTACCGACTAATGAAAAACTGTTTTTT. Translation: CASSYELPTNEKLFF.

The chain has TRBV7-7 and TRBJ2-1; 8 nucleotides align to TRBD1. Germline V lookup: CDR1 SSHAT, CDR2 FNYEAQ (reference sequence). This CDR3 has 14 residues. V trimming: 5 bases; J trimming: 12 bases; junction bases outside the gene matches: 12. The CDR3 sequence is CASSPLGRGLGQFF. The CDR3 DNA follows: TGTGCCAGCAGCCCCTTGGGCAGGGGGCTGGGGCAGTTCTTC.

The chain couples TRBV24-1 to TRBJ1-2; D is perhaps TRBD1 (5 bases). The CDR3 sequence is 15 residues long. Deletions cut 5 bases from V and 7 bases from J, with 19 bases between. The germline CDR1 and CDR2 sequences are KGHDR and SFDVKD. This chain's CDR3 is CATSARGLPRSGYTF. CDR3 DNA: TGTGCCACCAGTGCGCGGGGGTTACCAAGGTCTGGCTACACCTTC.

This chain uses TRBV19 with TRBJ2-6, with D possibly being TRBD2 (6 bases). Germline V gives CDR1 LNHDA, CDR2 SQIVND (reference sequence). The V end lost 3 bases, the J end lost 1 base, and 13 bases lay between the germline ends. The CDR3 consists of 17 residues. The CDR3 region is CASSISLGGSGANVLTF. The CDR3 DNA reads as TGTGCCAGTAGTATTTCTCTCGGGGGATCTGGGGCCAACGTCCTGACTTTC.

The J gene is TRBJ2-1, the V gene TRBV3-1 (or the pseudogene TRBV3-2); D ambiguous. The CDR3 consists of 14 residues. In germline, CDR1 is LGHDT, CDR2 YNNKEL (reference sequence). V lost 6 bases and J lost 7, with 16 bases in between. This CDR3 is CASSYKTAWNEQFF. DNA of the CDR3: TGTGCCAGCAGTTACAAAACGGCTTGGAATGAGCAGTTCTTC.